The 32 T cell receptor beta chains below come from one sample, sequenced in a study of blood T cell repertoires in COVID-19. Some clones are missing from TCRdb's copy, which holds only in-frame ones; the method was immunoSEQ multiplex PCR. The sample lists some 90,000 clones, around 85% occurring once. The sample consisted of peripheral blood. These receptors were taken from a woman in her sixties or seventies with COVID-19, enrolled during active disease.

The CDR3: CASSQAAEAGVAYF. In DNA, the CDR3 is TGTGCCAGCAGCCAAGCCGCCGAAGCGGGGGTTGCGTATTTT. The chain couples TRBV3-1 (or the pseudogene TRBV3-2) to TRBJ2-3; TRBD2 agrees at 8 bases. J gave up 14 bases and V 1 base, and 11 bases lay outside the gene matches. There are 14 residues in the CDR3. Germline CDR1 LGHDT, CDR2 YNNKEL (reference sequence).

The V gene is TRBV28, the J gene TRBJ1-2; D may be TRBD1 (5 bases). The CDR3 runs to 14 residues. V was shortened by 3 bases and J by 4 bases, with 12 bases between the two germline ends. In germline, CDR1 is MDHEN, CDR2 SYDVKM. This CDR3 is CASSLGQLGYGYTF. CDR3 sequence (DNA): TGTGCCAGCAGTTTGGGGCAGCTAGGCTATGGCTACACCTTC.

The chain combines TRBV5-8 with TRBJ1-2; TRBD1 aligns across 8 bases. Germline-derived CDR1 and CDR2 are SGHTS and YDEGEE. Unmatched junction bases numbered 7, after V lost 0 bases and J lost 3 bases. There are 16 residues in the CDR3. The CDR3 loop reads CASSLGTGLRYYGYTF. The CDR3 nucleotides read TGTGCCAGCAGCTTGGGGACAGGGCTACGGTACTATGGCTACACCTTC.

The chain employs TRBV24-1 and TRBJ2-2; D is ambiguous. Per germline, CDR1 KGHDR and CDR2 SFDVKD. Trimming took 2 bases from V and 3 from J, leaving 6 bases between them. CDR3 length: 14 amino acids. The CDR3 reads CATSDSRYTGELFF. The CDR3 coding sequence is TGTGCCACCAGTGATTCGAGATACACCGGGGAGCTGTTTTTT.

The V gene is TRBV18, the J gene TRBJ1-2, with 7 positions matching TRBD1. The J segment lost 1 base and the V segment lost 3 bases, leaving 2 bases of the junction unmatched. This CDR3 region has 14 residues. CDR1 and CDR2 (germline): KGHSH, LQKENI. CDR3: CASSPGQNNYGYTF. The CDR3 nucleotides are TGTGCCAGCTCACCGGGACAGAATAACTATGGCTACACCTTC.

The J gene is TRBJ1-1, the V gene TRBV15; D is unresolved. Trimming stripped 0 bases from V and 0 bases from J, with 8 bases between. CDR3 length: 15 amino acids. CDR1 and CDR2 (germline): LNHNV, YYDKDF (reference sequence). CDR3 coding DNA: TGTGCCACCAGCAGAGAAGCGGGGTTGAACACTGAAGCTTTCTTT. It encodes CATSREAGLNTEAFF. The entire variable domain, with the rest obtained from reference TRBV15 and TRBJ1-1, is as follows: DAMVIQNPRYQVTQFGKPVTLSCSQTLNHNVMYWYQQKSSQAPKLLFHYYDKDFNNEADTPDNFQSRRPNTSFCFLDIRSPGLGDTAMYLCATSREAGLNTEAFFGQGTRLTVV.

This sequence joins TRBV19 and TRBJ2-7; 10 nucleotides match TRBD1. Germline V gene sequence: CDR1 LNHDA, CDR2 SQIVND (reference sequence). This CDR3 has 15 residues. The junction had 7 bases not matched to a gene; V was cut back by 5 bases and J by 3 bases. The CDR3 DNA reads TGTGCCAGTAGTGCAAGGGACAGGGGAATCTACGAGCAGTACTTC. This gives the protein CASSARDRGIYEQYF.

This clone was observed once. The chain is built from TRBV2 and TRBJ1-3, with D unresolved. CDR1 SNHLY and CDR2 FYNNEI come from the germline V gene. This CDR3 has 15 residues. Trimming took off 4 bases at V and 0 bases at J, with 10 bases between the two ends. The CDR3 DNA reads as TGTGCCAGCAGTGTGCGGCGAGACTCTGGAAACACCATATATTTT. It encodes CASSVRRDSGNTIYF.

The genes are TRBV7-8 and TRBJ2-1; 9 bases line up with TRBD2. V was clipped by 5 bases and J by 6 bases; unmatched bases: 11. Per germline, CDR1 SGHVS and CDR2 FQNEAQ. This CDR3 region has 16 residues. The CDR3 DNA sequence: TGTGCCAGCAGCCTAATGGTCCTAGCGGGAATCAATGAGCAGTTCTTC. Translation: CASSLMVLAGINEQFF.

This chain joins TRBV27 and TRBJ1-1; D uncertain. Trimming took 5 bases from V and 6 from J, leaving 16 bases between them. The V gene's germline CDR1 is MNHEY and CDR2 SMNVEV (reference sequence). The CDR3 has 14 residues. The CDR3, as DNA: TGTGCCAGCAGTCGGATGTACAGAAGAGCTGAAGCTTTCTTT. It codes for CASSRMYRRAEAFF.

CDR3 amino acids: CACGAGDTIYF. The CDR3 region has the DNA TGTGCCTGTGGTGCAGGGGACACCATATATTTT. The chain is built from TRBV30 and TRBJ1-3; D may be TRBD1 (6 bases). The germline V gene encodes CDR1 GTSNPN and CDR2 SVGIG (reference sequence). V lost 6 bases and J 8 bases, leaving 11 bases between the germline ends. CDR3 size: 11 residues.

The chain is built from TRBV5-1 and TRBJ2-3, with D possibly being TRBD1 (5 bases). Trimming took 0 bases from V and 4 from J, leaving 9 bases between them. This CDR3 contains 14 residues. Germline V lookup: CDR1 SGHRS, CDR2 YFSETQ. Here the CDR3 reads CASSLDQGPDTQYF. DNA for the CDR3: TGCGCCAGCAGCTTGGATCAGGGTCCAGATACGCAGTATTTT. The full variable domain, rest sourced from reference TRBV5-1 and TRBJ2-3, is KAGVTQTPRYLIKTRGQQVTLSCSPISGHRSVSWYQQTPGQGLQFLFEYFSETQRNKGNFPGRFSGRQFSNSRSEMNVSTLELGDSALYLCASSLDQGPDTQYFGPGTRLTVL.

In this sample, this clone turned up a few times. The chain employs TRBV11-2 and TRBJ1-2; TRBD1 is a possible D gene (5 bases). CDR3 size: 18 residues. Deletions cut 1 base from V and 4 bases from J, with 22 bases between. Germline lookup yields CDR1 SGHAT and CDR2 FQNNGV. The CDR3 coding sequence is TGTGCCAGCAGCTTAGCATCACCACTAAGCCGAAGGGGCTATGGCTACACCTTC. Its protein is CASSLASPLSRRGYGYTF.

The rearrangement links TRBV5-4 to TRBJ2-7; D perhaps matches TRBD2 (5 bases). This CDR3 has 15 residues. Germline-derived CDR1 and CDR2 are SGHNT and YYREEE (reference sequence). The V and J ends lost 1 base and 0 bases respectively, with 11 bases between them. CDR3 residues: CASSLNLGASYEQYF. The CDR3 region has the DNA TGTGCCAGCAGCTTGAATCTGGGAGCCTCCTACGAGCAGTACTTC. The full variable domain, rest sourced from reference TRBV5-4 and TRBJ2-7, is ETGVTQSPTHLIKTRGQQVTLRCSSQSGHNTVSWYQQALGQGPQFIFQYYREEENGRGNFPPRFSGLQFPNYSSELNVNALELDDSALYLCASSLNLGASYEQYFGPGTRLTVT.

The chain links TRBV5-1 to TRBJ2-2, with D maybe TRBD2 (7 bases). CDR1 and CDR2 (germline): SGHRS, YFSETQ. V gave up 3 bases and J gave up 6 bases, with 15 bases separating them. The CDR3 has 15 residues. The CDR3 spells CASSSSRGAPGELFF. Written as DNA, the CDR3 is TGCGCCAGCAGCTCATCCCGGGGGGCCCCCGGGGAGCTGTTTTTT.

The chain carries TRBV30 and TRBJ1-6; a weak D match, TRBD1 (6 bases). Germline V CDR1 and CDR2: GTSNPN, SVGIG (reference sequence). The CDR3 consists of 14 residues. The germline V and J ends were trimmed by 0 bases and 10 bases, with 13 bases remaining between them. CDR3 loop: CAWSVPGVPSPLHF. The CDR3 bases are TGTGCCTGGAGTGTTCCAGGGGTTCCCTCACCCCTCCACTTT.

This clone was counted once. J is TRBJ2-2 and V is TRBV5-4; 8 bases fit TRBD1. The CDR3 is 18 amino acids. V lost 4 bases, J lost 5 bases, and 16 bases stayed unmatched. CDR1 SGHNT and CDR2 YYREEE come from the germline V gene (reference sequence). This CDR3 is CASSPHLGTGSRTGELFF. The DNA of the CDR3 is TGTGCCAGCAGCCCGCACCTCGGGACAGGTTCCAGAACCGGGGAGCTGTTTTTT.

The J gene is TRBJ1-1, the V gene TRBV4-2, with a weak D call TRBD1 (5 bases). The CDR3 length is 16 residues. V shed 1 base and J shed 4 bases, with 16 bases lying between them. Germline V gene data show CDR1 as LGHNA and CDR2 as YNFKEQ. Here the CDR3 DNA reads TGTGCCAGCAGCCAAGTCGTACAGGCCGGTACCACTGAAGCTTTCTTT. It codes for CASSQVVQAGTTEAFF.

This clone has a single count. The chain links TRBV21-1 to TRBJ2-1; the D segment call TRBD1 is taken from the table without a DNA check. TRBV21-1 is deemed a pseudogene. CDR3 length equals 14 residues. This CDR3 reads CAMFTGSSYNEQFF. The CDR3 DNA reads TGTGCCATGTTCACAGGGAGCTCCTACAATGAGCAGTTCTTC.

This clone was recorded once. This chain joins TRBV7-2 and TRBJ2-3; perhaps TRBD2 as D (5 bases). CDR3 size: 14 residues. CDR1 is SGHTA and CDR2 is FQGNSA in the germline V gene. Deletions cut 3 bases from V and 6 bases from J, with 13 bases between. Here the CDR3 DNA reads TGTGCCAGCAGCTTCGGGATTCCCCGCGATACGCAGTATTTT. Its protein is CASSFGIPRDTQYF.

In this sample, this clone turned up once. J is TRBJ2-3 and V is TRBV7-2; 7 positions match TRBD2. V lost 5 bases, J lost 2 bases, and 7 bases stayed unmatched. Per germline, CDR1 SGHTA and CDR2 FQGNSA. The CDR3 contains 15 residues. The CDR3 DNA reads as TGTGCCAGCAGCCCTGGGCAGCGGGACACAGATACGCAGTATTTT. Translating gives CASSPGQRDTDTQYF.

The CDR3 bases are TGTGCCAGCAGCTTAGGGCAGGGGGCTGGGGAGACCCAGTACTTC. This encodes CASSLGQGAGETQYF. V is TRBV7-6 and J is TRBJ2-5; 8 bases line up with TRBD1. The CDR3 spans 15 residues. The V and J ends lost 1 base and 5 bases, in that order; junction bases with no gene match: 6. Germline assignment: CDR1 SGHVS and CDR2 FNYEAQ.

The V call is TRBV19, the J call TRBJ1-1; tentative D call: TRBD1 (6 bases). CDR1 LNHDA and CDR2 SQIVND come from the germline V gene (reference sequence). This CDR3 contains 13 residues. Between the trimmed V and J ends, which lost 0 bases and 9 bases, there was a span of 11 bases. The CDR3 DNA reads TGTGCCAGTAGTATAGATTGGACAGAAAAAGCTTTCTTT. This gives the protein CASSIDWTEKAFF.

CDR3 in DNA: TGTGCCAGCAGTCTACCCCAGGGCCTGGGGCAAGAGACCCAGTACTTC. It encodes CASSLPQGLGQETQYF. This chain links TRBV7-9 with TRBJ2-5; D possibly corresponds to TRBD1 (5 bases). The germline CDR1 and CDR2 sequences are SEHNR and FQNEAQ (reference sequence). The CDR3 is 16 residues long. The germline V and J ends were trimmed by 6 bases and 2 bases, with 19 bases remaining between them.

In its sample, this clone was seen once. The J gene is TRBJ2-5, the V gene TRBV6-1; 9 bases align to TRBD1. Germline CDR1 MNHNS, CDR2 SASEGT. This CDR3 is built from 16 residues. The junction had 9 bases not matched to a gene; V was cut back by 3 bases and J by 4 bases. For the CDR3, the DNA is TGTGCCAGCAGTGACCCGGGACAGGGTAATGGAGAGACCCAGTACTTC. Protein product: CASSDPGQGNGETQYF.

V and J are TRBV6-2 or TRBV6-3 and TRBJ2-3, with a possible D match to TRBD1 (6 bases). Germline lookup yields CDR1 MNHEY and CDR2 SVGEGT. CDR3 length: 21 residues. V lost 2 bases, J lost 6 bases, and 33 bases lay in between. DNA of the CDR3: TGTGCCAGCAGTTACAGATTTATCCCACGCCAATCGGACAGTCTGAGGGATACGCAGTATTTT. Its translation is CASSYRFIPRQSDSLRDTQYF.

Here the CDR3 reads CASSSEGQGTEAFF. The CDR3 nucleotides read TGTGCCAGCAGCTCCGAGGGACAGGGCACTGAAGCTTTCTTT. The J gene is TRBJ1-1, the V gene TRBV7-9; 9 bases map to TRBD1. Germline V gene lookup returns CDR1 SEHNR and CDR2 FQNEAQ (reference sequence). The CDR3 totals 14 residues. V lost 4 bases and J lost 4; bases outside the gene matches: 4.

V gene TRBV7-2 combines with J gene TRBJ2-7; 8 bases agree with TRBD2. CDR3 length: 15 amino acids. The V gene's germline CDR1 is SGHTA and CDR2 FQGNSA. Trimming cost V 5 bases and J 0 bases; bases outside gene matches: 6. This chain's CDR3 is CASSVSGTSSYEQYF. The CDR3 DNA reads TGTGCCAGCAGCGTTAGCGGGACTAGCTCCTACGAGCAGTACTTC.

This clone was seen a handful of times. V gene TRBV5-6 combines with J gene TRBJ2-3, with unresolved D. V lost 5 bases, J lost 6 bases, and 16 bases lay in between. The CDR3 length is 14 residues. CDR1 and CDR2 (germline): SGHDT, YYEEEE. CDR3 DNA: TGTGCCAGCAGTCCTTTGGCGCCGCGGGATACGCAGTATTTT. Protein product: CASSPLAPRDTQYF.

The genes are TRBV18 and TRBJ1-6; no clear D gene. Germline V gene data show CDR1 as KGHSH and CDR2 as LQKENI. The CDR3 runs 15 residues. V was clipped by 5 bases and J by 5 bases, with 13 bases between them. CDR3 coding DNA: TGTGCCAGCTCAATTGGGGAGTCCGATAATTCACCCCTCCACTTT. It is translated as CASSIGESDNSPLHF.

V usage is TRBV27 and J usage is TRBJ2-7, with D possibly TRBD1 on 6 matching bases. The CDR3 spans 16 residues. From germline, CDR1 is MNHEY and CDR2 SMNVEV (reference sequence). V shed 2 bases and J shed 9 bases, with 23 bases lying between them. DNA of the CDR3: TGTGCCAGCAGTTTAAAGGACGGTGACAGGAGCAAACGGCAGTACTTC. Translating gives CASSLKDGDRSKRQYF.

This clone was seen just once. The V and J genes are TRBV11-3 and TRBJ2-2; TRBD2 matches 8 bases. J lost 3 bases, V lost 1 base, and 7 bases had no gene match. There are 17 residues in the CDR3. The germline V gene has CDR1 SGHNT and CDR2 YENEEA. CDR3 coding DNA: TGTGCCAGCAGCTTAGCCCTGACTAGCGAGTACACCGGGGAGCTGTTTTTT. Protein product: CASSLALTSEYTGELFF.